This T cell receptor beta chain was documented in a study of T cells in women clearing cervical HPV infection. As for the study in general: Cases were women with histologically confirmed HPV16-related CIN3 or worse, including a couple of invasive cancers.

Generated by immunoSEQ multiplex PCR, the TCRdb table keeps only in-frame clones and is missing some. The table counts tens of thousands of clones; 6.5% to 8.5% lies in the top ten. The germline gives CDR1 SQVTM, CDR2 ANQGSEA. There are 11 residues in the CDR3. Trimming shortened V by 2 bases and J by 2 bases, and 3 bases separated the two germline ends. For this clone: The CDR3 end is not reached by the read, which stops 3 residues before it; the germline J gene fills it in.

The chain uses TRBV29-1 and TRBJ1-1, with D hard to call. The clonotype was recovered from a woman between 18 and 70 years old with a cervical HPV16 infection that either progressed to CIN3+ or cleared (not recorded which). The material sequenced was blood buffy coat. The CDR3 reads CSVEQNTEAFF. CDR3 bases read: TGCAGCGTTGAACAAAACACTGAA.